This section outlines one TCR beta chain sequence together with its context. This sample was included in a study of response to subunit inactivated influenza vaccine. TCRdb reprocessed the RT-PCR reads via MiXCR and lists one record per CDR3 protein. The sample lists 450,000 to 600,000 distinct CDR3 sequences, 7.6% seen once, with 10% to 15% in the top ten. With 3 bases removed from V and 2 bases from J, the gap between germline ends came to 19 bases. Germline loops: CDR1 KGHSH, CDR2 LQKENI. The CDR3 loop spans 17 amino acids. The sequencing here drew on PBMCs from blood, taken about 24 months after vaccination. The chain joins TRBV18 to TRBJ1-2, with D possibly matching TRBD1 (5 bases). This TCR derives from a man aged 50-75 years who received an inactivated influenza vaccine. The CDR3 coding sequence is TGTGCCAGCTCACCCCTGGGAGGGGCCCTGGAGAACTATGGCTACACCTTC. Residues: CASSPLGGALENYGYTF.